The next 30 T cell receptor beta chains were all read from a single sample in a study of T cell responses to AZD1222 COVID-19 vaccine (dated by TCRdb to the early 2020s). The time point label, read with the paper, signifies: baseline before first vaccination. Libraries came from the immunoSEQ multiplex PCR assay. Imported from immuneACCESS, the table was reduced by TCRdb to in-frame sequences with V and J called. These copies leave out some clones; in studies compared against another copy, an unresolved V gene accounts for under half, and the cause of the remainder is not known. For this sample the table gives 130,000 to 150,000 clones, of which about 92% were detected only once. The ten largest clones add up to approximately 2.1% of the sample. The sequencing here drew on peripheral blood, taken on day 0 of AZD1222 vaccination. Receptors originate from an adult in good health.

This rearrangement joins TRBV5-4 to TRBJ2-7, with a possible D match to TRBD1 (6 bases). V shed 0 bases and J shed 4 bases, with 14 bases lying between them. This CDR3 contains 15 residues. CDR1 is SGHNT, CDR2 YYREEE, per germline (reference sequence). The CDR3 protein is CASSLGVQGNYEQYF. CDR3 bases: TGTGCCAGCAGCTTGGGCGTACAGGGTAATTACGAGCAGTACTTC.

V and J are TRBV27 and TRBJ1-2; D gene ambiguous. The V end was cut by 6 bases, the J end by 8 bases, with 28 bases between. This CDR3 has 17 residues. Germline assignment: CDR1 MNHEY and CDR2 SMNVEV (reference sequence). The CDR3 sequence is CASSPTRGPGRRIGYTF. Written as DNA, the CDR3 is TGTGCCAGCAGCCCCACCCGGGGTCCGGGAAGGAGGATCGGCTACACCTTC.

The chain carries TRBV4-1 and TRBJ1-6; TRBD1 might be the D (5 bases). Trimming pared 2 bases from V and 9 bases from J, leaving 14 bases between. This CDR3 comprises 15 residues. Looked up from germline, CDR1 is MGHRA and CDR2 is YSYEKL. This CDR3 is CASSQYGQGGSPLHF. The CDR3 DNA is TGCGCCAGCAGCCAATACGGGCAGGGAGGTTCACCCCTCCACTTT.

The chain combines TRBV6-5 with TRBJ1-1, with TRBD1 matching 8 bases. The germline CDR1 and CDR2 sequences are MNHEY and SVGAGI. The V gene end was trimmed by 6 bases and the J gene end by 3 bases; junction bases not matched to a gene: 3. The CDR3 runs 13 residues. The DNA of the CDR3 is TGTGCCAGCAGCGAGACAGGGGACACTGAAGCTTTCTTT. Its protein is CASSETGDTEAFF.

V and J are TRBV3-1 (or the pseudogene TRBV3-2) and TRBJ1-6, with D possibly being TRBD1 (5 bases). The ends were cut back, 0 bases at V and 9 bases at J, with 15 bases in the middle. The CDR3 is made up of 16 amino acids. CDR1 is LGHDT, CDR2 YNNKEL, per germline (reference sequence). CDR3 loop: CASSQDVQQGVSPLHF. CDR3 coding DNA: TGTGCCAGCAGCCAAGACGTCCAACAAGGGGTTTCACCCCTCCACTTT.

The CDR3, as DNA: TGTGCCAGCAGTTATTCCGGGACAGGGAACTATGGCTACACCTTC. Translating gives CASSYSGTGNYGYTF. The chain combines TRBV6-5 with TRBJ1-2; 9 nucleotides line up with TRBD1. The junction had 4 bases not matched to a gene; V was cut back by 3 bases and J by 2 bases. CDR3 length equals 15 residues. Germline V lookup: CDR1 MNHEY, CDR2 SVGAGI.

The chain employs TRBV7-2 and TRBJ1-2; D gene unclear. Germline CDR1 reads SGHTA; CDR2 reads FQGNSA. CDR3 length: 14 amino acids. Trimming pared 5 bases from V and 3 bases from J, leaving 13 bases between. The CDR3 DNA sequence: TGTGCCAGCAGCCGCCTCTCTTCTGACTATGGCTACACCTTC. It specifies CASSRLSSDYGYTF.

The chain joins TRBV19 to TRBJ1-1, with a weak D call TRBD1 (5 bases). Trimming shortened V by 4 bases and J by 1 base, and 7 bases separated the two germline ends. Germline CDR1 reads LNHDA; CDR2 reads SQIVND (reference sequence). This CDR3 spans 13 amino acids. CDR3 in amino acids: CASSTGPNTEAFF. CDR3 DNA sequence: TGTGCCAGTAGTACGGGACCGAACACTGAAGCTTTCTTT.

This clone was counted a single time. CDR3 amino acids: CSVYRDHIQYF. CDR3 nucleotides: TGCAGCGTTTACAGGGACCACATTCAGTACTTC. The rearrangement joins TRBV29-1 to TRBJ2-4; the D gene is possibly TRBD1 (6 bases). Trimming shortened V by 5 bases and J by 8 bases, and 10 bases separated the two germline ends. The CDR3 runs 11 residues. CDR1 SQVTM and CDR2 ANQGSEA come from the germline V gene.

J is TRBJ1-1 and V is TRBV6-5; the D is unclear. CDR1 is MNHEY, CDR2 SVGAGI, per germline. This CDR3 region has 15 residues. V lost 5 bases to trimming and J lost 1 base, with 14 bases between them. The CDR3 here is CASSNTGRRNTEAFF. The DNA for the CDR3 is TGTGCCAGCAGTAACACCGGACGACGGAACACTGAAGCTTTCTTT.

The CDR3 is CASSFWGYGYTF. The CDR3 DNA reads as TGTGCCAGCAGTTTCTGGGGGTATGGCTACACCTTC. V usage is TRBV12-3 or TRBV12-4 and J usage is TRBJ1-2; perhaps TRBD1 as D (5 bases). The CDR3 loop spans 12 amino acids. The germline V and J ends were trimmed by 3 bases and 5 bases, with 7 bases remaining between them.

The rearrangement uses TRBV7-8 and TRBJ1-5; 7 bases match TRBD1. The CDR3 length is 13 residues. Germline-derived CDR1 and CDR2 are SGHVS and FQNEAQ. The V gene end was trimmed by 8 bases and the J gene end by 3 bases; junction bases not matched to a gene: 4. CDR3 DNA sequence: TGTGCCAGCCGGGACAGCTACAATCAGCCCCAGCATTTT. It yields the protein CASRDSYNQPQHF.

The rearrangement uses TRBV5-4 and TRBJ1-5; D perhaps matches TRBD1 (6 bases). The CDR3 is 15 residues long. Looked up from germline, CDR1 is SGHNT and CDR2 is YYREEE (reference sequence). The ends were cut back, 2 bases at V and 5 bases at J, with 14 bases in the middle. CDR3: CASSLEPGGDQPQHF. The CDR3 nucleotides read TGTGCCAGCAGCTTAGAGCCCGGGGGCGATCAGCCCCAGCATTTT. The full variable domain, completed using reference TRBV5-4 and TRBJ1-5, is ETGVTQSPTHLIKTRGQQVTLRCSSQSGHNTVSWYQQALGQGPQFIFQYYREEENGRGNFPPRFSGLQFPNYSSELNVNALELDDSALYLCASSLEPGGDQPQHFGDGTRLSIL.

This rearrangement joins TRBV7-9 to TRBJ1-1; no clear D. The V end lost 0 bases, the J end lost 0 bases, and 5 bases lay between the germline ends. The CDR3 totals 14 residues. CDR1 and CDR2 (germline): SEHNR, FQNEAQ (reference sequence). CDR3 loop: CASSLAGMNTEAFF. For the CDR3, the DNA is TGTGCCAGCAGCTTAGCGGGCATGAACACTGAAGCTTTCTTT.

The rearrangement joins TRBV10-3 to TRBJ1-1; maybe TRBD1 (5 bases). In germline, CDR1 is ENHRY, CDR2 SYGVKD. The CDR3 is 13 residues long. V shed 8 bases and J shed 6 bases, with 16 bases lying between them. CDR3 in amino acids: CAIGPRGVAEAFF. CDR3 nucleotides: TGTGCCATCGGTCCTAGAGGGGTCGCTGAAGCTTTCTTT.

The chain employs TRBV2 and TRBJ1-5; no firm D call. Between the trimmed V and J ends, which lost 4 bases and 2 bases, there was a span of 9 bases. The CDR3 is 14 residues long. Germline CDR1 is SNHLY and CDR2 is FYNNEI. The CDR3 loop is CASSGYEGNQPQHF. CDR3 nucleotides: TGTGCCAGCAGTGGTTATGAGGGCAATCAGCCCCAGCATTTT.

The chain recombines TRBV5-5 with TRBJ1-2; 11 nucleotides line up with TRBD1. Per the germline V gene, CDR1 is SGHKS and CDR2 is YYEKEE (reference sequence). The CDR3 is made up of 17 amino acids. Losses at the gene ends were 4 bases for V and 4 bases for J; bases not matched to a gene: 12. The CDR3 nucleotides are TGTGCCAGCAGCCGACTCGGACAGGGGGCGCTTATCTATGGCTACACCTTC. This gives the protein CASSRLGQGALIYGYTF.

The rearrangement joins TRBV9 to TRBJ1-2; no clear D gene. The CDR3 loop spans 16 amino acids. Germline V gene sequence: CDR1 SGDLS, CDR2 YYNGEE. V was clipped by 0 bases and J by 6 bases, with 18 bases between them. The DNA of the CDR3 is TGTGCCAGCAGCGTAGCCCCATCCGCAACAGTCCATGGCTACACCTTC. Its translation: CASSVAPSATVHGYTF.

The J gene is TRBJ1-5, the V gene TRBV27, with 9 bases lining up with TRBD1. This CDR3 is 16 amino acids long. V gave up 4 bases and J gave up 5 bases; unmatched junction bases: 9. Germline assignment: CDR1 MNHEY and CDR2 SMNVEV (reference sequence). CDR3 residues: CASSSQPGQGDQPQHF. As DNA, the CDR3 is TGTGCCAGCAGTTCACAGCCGGGACAGGGTGATCAGCCCCAGCATTTT.

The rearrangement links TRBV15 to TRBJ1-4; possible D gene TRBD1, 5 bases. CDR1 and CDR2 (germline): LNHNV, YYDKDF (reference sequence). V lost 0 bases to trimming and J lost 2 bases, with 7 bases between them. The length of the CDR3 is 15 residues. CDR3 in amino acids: CATSRDGGTNEKLFF. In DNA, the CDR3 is TGTGCCACCAGCAGAGATGGGGGTACTAATGAAAAACTGTTTTTT.

The DNA of the CDR3 is TGCGCCAGCAGCTCGGAACAGCGCTCACCCCTCCACTTT. Amino acid sequence: CASSSEQRSPLHF. V usage is TRBV5-1 and J usage is TRBJ1-6; D is unclear. CDR3 length: 13 residues. Germline values: CDR1 SGHRS, CDR2 YFSETQ. Trimming shortened V by 3 bases and J by 10 bases, and 11 bases separated the two germline ends. The full variable domain, its missing parts supplied by reference TRBV5-1 and TRBJ1-6, is KAGVTQTPRYLIKTRGQQVTLSCSPISGHRSVSWYQQTPGQGLQFLFEYFSETQRNKGNFPGRFSGRQFSNSRSEMNVSTLELGDSALYLCASSSEQRSPLHFGNGTRLTVT.

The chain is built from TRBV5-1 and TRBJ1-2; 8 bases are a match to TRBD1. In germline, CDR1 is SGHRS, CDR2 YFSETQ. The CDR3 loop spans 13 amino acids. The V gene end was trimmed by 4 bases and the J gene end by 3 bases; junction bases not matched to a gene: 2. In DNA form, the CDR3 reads TGCGCCAGCAGCCCGGGACAGGACTATGGCTACACCTTC. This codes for CASSPGQDYGYTF.

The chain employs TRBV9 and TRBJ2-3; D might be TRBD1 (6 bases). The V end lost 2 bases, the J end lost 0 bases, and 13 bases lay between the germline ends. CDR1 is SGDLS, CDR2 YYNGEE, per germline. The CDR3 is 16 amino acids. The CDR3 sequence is CASSVFGQTSTDTQYF. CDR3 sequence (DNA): TGTGCCAGCAGCGTTTTCGGACAGACTAGCACAGATACGCAGTATTTT.

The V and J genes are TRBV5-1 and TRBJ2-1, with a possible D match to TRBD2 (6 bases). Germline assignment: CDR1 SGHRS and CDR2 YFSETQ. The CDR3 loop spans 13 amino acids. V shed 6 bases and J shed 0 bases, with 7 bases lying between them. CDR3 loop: CASTSDSYNEQFF. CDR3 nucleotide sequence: TGCGCCAGCACTAGCGACTCCTACAATGAGCAGTTCTTC.

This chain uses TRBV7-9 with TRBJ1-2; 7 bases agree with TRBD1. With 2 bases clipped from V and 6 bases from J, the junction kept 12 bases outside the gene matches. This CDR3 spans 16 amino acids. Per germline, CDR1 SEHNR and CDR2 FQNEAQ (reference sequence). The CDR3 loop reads CASSLPHLLGGDGYTF. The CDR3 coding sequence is TGTGCCAGCAGCTTACCGCACCTCCTAGGGGGCGATGGCTACACCTTC. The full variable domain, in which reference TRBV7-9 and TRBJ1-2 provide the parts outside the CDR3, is DTGVSQNPRHKITKRGQNVTFRCDPISEHNRLYWYRQTLGQGPEFLTYFQNEAQLEKSRLLSDRFSAERPKGSFSTLEIQRTEQGDSAMYLCASSLPHLLGGDGYTFGSGTRLTVV.

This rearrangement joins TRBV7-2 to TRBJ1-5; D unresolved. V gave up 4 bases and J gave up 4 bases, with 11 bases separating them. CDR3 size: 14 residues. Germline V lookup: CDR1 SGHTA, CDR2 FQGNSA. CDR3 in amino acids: CASSSSVLNQPQHF. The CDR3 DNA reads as TGTGCCAGCAGCTCTTCAGTCCTTAATCAGCCCCAGCATTTT.

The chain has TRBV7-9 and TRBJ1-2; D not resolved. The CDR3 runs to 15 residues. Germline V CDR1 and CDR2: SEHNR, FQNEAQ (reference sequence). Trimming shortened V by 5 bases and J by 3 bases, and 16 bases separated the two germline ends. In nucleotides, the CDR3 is TGTGCCAGCAGCGCACATCTTGGCAGCGACTATGGCTACACCTTC. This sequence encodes CASSAHLGSDYGYTF.

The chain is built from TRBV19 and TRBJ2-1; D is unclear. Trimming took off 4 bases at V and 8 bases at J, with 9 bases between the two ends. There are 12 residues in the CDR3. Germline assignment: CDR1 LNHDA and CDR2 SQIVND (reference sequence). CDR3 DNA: TGTGCCAGTAGTACCTACGTAGATGAGCAGTTCTTC. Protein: CASSTYVDEQFF.

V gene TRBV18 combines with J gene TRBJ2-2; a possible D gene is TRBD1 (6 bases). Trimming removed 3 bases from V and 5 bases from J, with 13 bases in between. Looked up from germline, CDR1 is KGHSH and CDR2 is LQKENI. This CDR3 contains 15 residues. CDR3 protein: CASSPTRGSTGELFF. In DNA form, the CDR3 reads TGTGCCAGCTCACCTACCAGGGGATCGACCGGGGAGCTGTTTTTT.

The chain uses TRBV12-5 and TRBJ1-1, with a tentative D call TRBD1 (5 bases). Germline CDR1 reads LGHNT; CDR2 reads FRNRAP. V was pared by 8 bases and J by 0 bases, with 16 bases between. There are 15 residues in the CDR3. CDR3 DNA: TGTGCTAGTAGTCGCAGGGCAGGGATGAACACTGAAGCTTTCTTT. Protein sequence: CASSRRAGMNTEAFF.